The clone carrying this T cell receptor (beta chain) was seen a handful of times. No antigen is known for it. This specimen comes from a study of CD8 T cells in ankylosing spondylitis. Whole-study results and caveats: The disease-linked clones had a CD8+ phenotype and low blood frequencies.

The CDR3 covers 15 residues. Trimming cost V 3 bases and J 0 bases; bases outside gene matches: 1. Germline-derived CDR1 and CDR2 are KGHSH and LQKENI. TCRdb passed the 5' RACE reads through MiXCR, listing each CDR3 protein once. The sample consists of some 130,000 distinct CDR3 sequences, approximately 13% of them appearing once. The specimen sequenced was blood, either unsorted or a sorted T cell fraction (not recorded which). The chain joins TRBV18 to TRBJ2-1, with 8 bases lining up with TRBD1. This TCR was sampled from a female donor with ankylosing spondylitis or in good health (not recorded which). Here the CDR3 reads CASSPGQDSYNEQFF. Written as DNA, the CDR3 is TGTGCCAGCTCACCGGGACAGGACTCCTACAATGAGCAGTTCTTC.